This record concerns one T cell receptor beta chain sequence. With 6 bases removed from V and 6 bases from J, the gap between germline ends came to 14 bases. The germline CDR1 and CDR2 sequences are KGHSH and LQKENI. The CDR3 totals 13 residues. Libraries were prepared by immunoSEQ multiplex PCR; TCRdb keeps only in-frame clonotypes and omits some of them. The data show 300,000 to 350,000 clones, approximately 90% seen once. The data are from a study of blood T cell repertoires in COVID-19. The chain carries TRBV18 and TRBJ1-1, with TRBD1 as a possible D gene (6 bases). Sequenced input: peripheral blood. The clonotype originates from a woman under 40 with COVID-19, enrolled during active disease. The CDR3 here is CASSRRQDSEAFF. The CDR3 DNA is TGTGCCAGCTCTAGGCGACAGGATTCTGAAGCTTTCTTT.